The entry that follows covers one TCR beta chain sequence. Its target is not known. The data are from a study of blood T cells in healthy people across ages. Each donor's blood draw was roughly 9.8 milliliters of peripheral blood. Whenever a sample was processed, at least 7 million PBMCs were isolated. The CDR3 sequence is 14 residues long. With 7 bases removed from V and 1 base from J, the gap between germline ends came to 13 bases. Study results and limitations: More naive CD4+ cells and higher diversity were found in long-lived than in aged donors.

The use of a sample-barcoded 5' primer and a J-beta primer mix characterized a second PCR of 7 to 11 cycles. At least 2.5 million CDR3-containing paired-end reads were obtained per sample. TCRdb ran MiXCR on the 5' RACE reads and lists one entry per CDR3 protein. Of approximately 800,000 distinct CDR3 sequences listed, roughly 50% were seen once; the top ten hold 20% to 25%. The chain employs TRBV12-3 or TRBV12-4 and TRBJ1-1; D is uncertain. This TCR was recovered from a young man in good health. The sequencing sample was made of blood. Written as DNA, the CDR3 is TGTGCCAGCACCTCCGGCGCGGGGAACACTGAAGCTTTCTTT. Amino acids: CASTSGAGNTEAFF.